The clone carrying this TCR beta chain is labeled as medium-sized. Gene names follow the mouse nomenclature. The sequence runs out 1 residue before the end of the CDR3; the remainder is reconstructed from the germline J gene. The time point here: mouse harvest day 14 after allogeneic transplant. The graft held 10^6 splenic CD5+ T cells and 10^7 T-cell-depleted bone marrow cells. Some clones are missing from TCRdb's copy, which holds only in-frame ones; the method was immunoSEQ multiplex PCR. The table has under 5,500 clones, roughly 42% seen once. This entry is derived from a study of tissue T cells after allogeneic stem cell transplantation. The CDR3 length is 14 residues. CDR1 and CDR2 (germline): LGHNA, YNLKQL (reference sequence). V gave up 1 base and J gave up 4 bases; unmatched junction bases: 3.

This receptor was obtained from a female BALB/c mouse given C57BL/6 T cells with graft-versus-host disease after an allogeneic hematopoietic cell transplant. The chain employs TRBV5 and TRBJ2-7; TRBD2 matches 8 bases. The specimen sequenced was gut tissue. The CDR3 loop reads CASSQGGLVYEQYF. The sequenced CDR3 bases are TGTGCCAGCAGCCAAGGGGGACTGGTTTATGAACAGTAC.